This TCR beta chain was found in a study of blood T cells in healthy people across ages. Alongside a J-beta primer mix, a sample-barcoded 5' primer served in a second PCR lasting about 7 to 11 cycles. Each TCR beta cDNA got a 12-nucleotide random molecular identifier. MiXCR, applied by TCRdb to the 5' RACE reads, yields one record per CDR3 protein. The sample lists roughly 1.5 million distinct CDR3 sequences; roughly two fifths were seen once. The authors extracted at least 5 micrograms of total RNA per sample. General observations from the study: Diversity of TCR beta per million T cells declined in a roughly linear way with age.

Notes on this clonotype: Antigen unknown.

Germline CDR1 is SEHNR and CDR2 is FQNEAQ (reference sequence). The CDR3 is made up of 11 amino acids. J gave up 10 bases and V 5 bases, and 4 bases lay outside the gene matches. The source material was blood. The clonotype comes from a woman aged 18-29 years in good health. The chain links TRBV7-9 to TRBJ1-1, with 7 bases lining up with TRBD1. The CDR3 is CASSTTGVAFF. CDR3 nucleotides: TGTGCCAGCAGCACCACAGGGGTAGCTTTCTTT.